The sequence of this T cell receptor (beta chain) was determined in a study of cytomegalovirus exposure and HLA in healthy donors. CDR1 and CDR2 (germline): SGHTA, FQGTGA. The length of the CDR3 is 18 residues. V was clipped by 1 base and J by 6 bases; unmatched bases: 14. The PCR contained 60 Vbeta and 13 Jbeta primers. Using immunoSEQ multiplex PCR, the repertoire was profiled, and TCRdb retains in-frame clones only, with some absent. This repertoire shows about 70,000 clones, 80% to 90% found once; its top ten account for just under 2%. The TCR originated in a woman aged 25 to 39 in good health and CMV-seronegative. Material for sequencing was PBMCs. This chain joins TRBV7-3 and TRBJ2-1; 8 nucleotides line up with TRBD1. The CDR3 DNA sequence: TGTGCCAGCAGCTTAAGAGCTAACGACAGGGGCAGGATCAATGAGCAGTTCTTC. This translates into CASSLRANDRGRINEQFF.